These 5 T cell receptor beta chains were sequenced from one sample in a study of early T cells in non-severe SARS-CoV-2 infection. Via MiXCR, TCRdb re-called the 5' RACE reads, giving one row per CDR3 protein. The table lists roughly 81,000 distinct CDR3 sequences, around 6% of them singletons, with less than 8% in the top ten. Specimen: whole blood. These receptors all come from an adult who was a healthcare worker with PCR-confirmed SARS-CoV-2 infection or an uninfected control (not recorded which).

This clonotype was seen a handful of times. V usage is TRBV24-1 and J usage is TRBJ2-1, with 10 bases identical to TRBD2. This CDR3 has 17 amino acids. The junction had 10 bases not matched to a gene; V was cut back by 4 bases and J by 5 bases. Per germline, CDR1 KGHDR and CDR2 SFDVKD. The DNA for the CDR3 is TGTGCCACCAGTGAGGCAATAGCGGGGGGTTTGAACAATGAGCAGTTCTTC. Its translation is CATSEAIAGGLNNEQFF.

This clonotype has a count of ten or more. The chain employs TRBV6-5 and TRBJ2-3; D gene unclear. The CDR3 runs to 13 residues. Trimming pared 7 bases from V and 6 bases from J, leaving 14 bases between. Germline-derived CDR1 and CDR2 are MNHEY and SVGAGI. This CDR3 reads CASTSLAFDTQYF. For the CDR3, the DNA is TGTGCCAGCACCAGTTTAGCTTTCGATACGCAGTATTTT.

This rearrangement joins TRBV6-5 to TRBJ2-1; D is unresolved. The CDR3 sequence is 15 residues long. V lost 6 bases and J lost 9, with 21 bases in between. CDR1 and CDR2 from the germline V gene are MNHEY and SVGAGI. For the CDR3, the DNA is TGTGCCAGCAGCCCTAACGCCGACCCACGGGCTGAGCAGTTCTTC. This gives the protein CASSPNADPRAEQFF.

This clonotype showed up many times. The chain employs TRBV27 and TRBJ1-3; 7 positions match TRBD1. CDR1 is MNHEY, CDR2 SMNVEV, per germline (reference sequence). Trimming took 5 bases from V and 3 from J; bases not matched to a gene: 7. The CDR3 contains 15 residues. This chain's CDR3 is CASSNRGGYGNTIYF. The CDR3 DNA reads TGTGCCAGCAGTAACAGGGGCGGATATGGAAACACCATATATTTT.

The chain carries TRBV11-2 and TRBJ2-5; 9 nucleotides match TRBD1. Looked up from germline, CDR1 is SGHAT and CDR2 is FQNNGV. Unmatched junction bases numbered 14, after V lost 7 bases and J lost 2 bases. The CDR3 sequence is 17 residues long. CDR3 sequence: CASNHMLRTGAQETQYF. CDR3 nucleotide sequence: TGTGCCAGCAACCATATGCTGAGGACAGGGGCTCAAGAGACCCAGTACTTC.